The entry below gives a single T cell receptor (beta chain) sequence along with its context. Its antigen is unknown. One base away there is no much larger clone; base qualities are not given. The donors were roughly 38 Caucasian individuals from Russia, aged roughly 6 to 100 years, who were systemically healthy. Each donor gave ten milliliters of peripheral blood, collected into EDTA-treated Vacutainer tubes. PBMCs were isolated by Ficoll-Paque density-gradient centrifugation, with at least 7 million obtained per sample. Total RNA, at least 5 micrograms per sample, was extracted from PBMCs with Trizol reagent. For every donor, flow cytometry on a PBMC aliquot measured the percentage of naive CD45RAhigh/CD27high T cells. The data originate from a study of blood T cells in healthy people across ages (dated by TCRdb to about 2015). With regard to the full study: In model experiments, roughly one uniquely barcoded TCR beta cDNA molecule per two T cells was captured by template switching. Age-related changes in TCR beta repertoire diversity were measured in the study by deep sequencing normalized with unique cDNA molecular identifiers. Four age groups were formed from the donors: young (average approximately 15 years), middle-aged (approximately 41), aged (62) and long-lived (82). To avoid experimental bias, donors of different ages were distributed randomly across sequencing lanes. For two donors (one aged 18 to 30 and one aged 80 or older), the study analyzed two additional independent replicas of 1 million unique cDNA reads from the same blood draw.

Beyond this particular receptor, the publication reports: The CMV infection status of donors was not known, potentially confounding age-related changes in expanded clonotypes. Estimates of total diversity from one million sequenced T cells were regarded as lower bounds and underestimates. The long-lived group showed more naive CD4+ T cells, fewer expanded clones and increased TCR diversity than the aged group, suggesting age selection. As age increased, observed TCR beta diversity per million T cells dropped in a roughly linear way, and a significant reduction was already evident by age 40. Because profiling used bulk unsorted PBMCs, naive and antigen-experienced compartments could not be compared conclusively. Observed TCR beta diversity correlated strongly with the percentage of naive T cells measured by flow cytometry.

The method was 5' RACE. For sequencing, an Illumina HiSeq 2500 was employed. A second about 7 to 12 cycle PCR used a sample-barcoded 5' primer and a J-beta primer mix. A template-switch 5' adaptor carrying 12 random nucleotides introduced a unique molecular identifier onto each TCR beta cDNA molecule. Each sample yielded at least 2.5 million CDR3-containing paired-end reads. All of the RNA was converted into first-strand cDNA using the Mint cDNA synthesis kit, with a TRBC-specific oligonucleotide serving as the primer. All cDNA was treated with uracil-DNA glycosylase and then went through a first 18-cycle PCR with the universal primers M1SS and BC2_uni_R. Under the source paper's analysis protocol: Normalization of each sample was performed by random selection of 1 million high-quality reads, each carrying a distinct molecular identifier. Reads with shared molecular identifiers were discarded instead of being binned into consensus sequences. CDR3 identification, clonotype clustering and error correction used MiTCR with a Q25 quality threshold and the strictest error-elimination algorithm. A nonparametric unseen species model with Euler transformation was used to estimate lower-bound total TCR beta diversity. TCRdb cleaned the public reads at Q25 with fastp, built clones with MiXCR and kept in-frame beta chains. Each CDR3 protein appears once, grouped with its most common genes and DNA. In this record, the V and J calls reflect TCRdb's handling and not the investigators' own analysis. The sample contains almost 1 million distinct CDR3 sequences, 51% of them found a single time. The leading ten clones occupy about 22% of the sample.

This sequence originates from a woman in her fifties or sixties in good health. The specimen was blood.

The nucleotide sequence is TGTGCCAGCAGCCTGGGTCCAGACAACTACGAGCAGTACTTC. This translates into CASSLGPDNYEQYF. The V and J genes are TRBV7-2 and TRBJ2-5; the D gene cannot be named for sure. The DNA end lines up better with TRBJ2-7; the J call may be wrong. The germline V gene specifies SGHTA as CDR1 and FQGNSA as CDR2. The CDR3 goes from the cysteine to the phenylalanine over 14 residues. The only DNA kept is the CDR3, 42 bases in frame from the first base.